This is a list of T cell receptor beta chains from one sample in a study of T cells in localized non-small cell lung cancer. TCRdb keeps only in-frame clones here, not all; method: immunoSEQ multiplex PCR. Among 45,000 to 50,000 clones, 86% were seen once, and the ten largest hold 2% to 3%. The sample here was PBMCs, taken before any cancer treatment. Every receptor here comes from a man aged 40-75 years with stage II lung adenocarcinoma. CDR3s include the opening cysteine and the closing phenylalanine or tryptophan. A D gene is named only where the DNA matches it firmly. A clone size is listed for some rows: how often the clone was seen (once, few, many), or a class if it is expanded.

D	J	V	size	length	DNA	CDR3
NA	TRBJ2-5	TRBV27	NA	13	TGTGCCAGCAGCTTTAGCGGCCCCGAGACCCAGTACTTC	CASSFSGPETQYF
NA	TRBJ1-2	TRBV10-3	NA	13	TGTGCCATCAAGCCCAACCTAAACAGGGGCTACACCTTC	CAIKPNLNRGYTF
NA	TRBJ1-1	TRBV6-6	NA	13	TGTGCCAGCAGTGACAGGCAAAACACTGAAGCTTTCTTT	CASSDRQNTEAFF
NA	TRBJ1-5	TRBV19	NA	14	TGTGCCAGTAGTATCAAGGGAAACAATCAGCCCCAGCATTTT	CASSIKGNNQPQHF
NA	TRBJ1-6	TRBV2	NA	12	TGTGCCAGCAGTCCAGACATCTCGCCCCTCCACTTT	CASSPDISPLHF
NA	TRBJ2-7	TRBV29-1	NA	12	TGCAGCGTTACTATGGACGGTTACGAGCAGTACTTC	CSVTMDGYEQYF
NA	TRBJ2-2	TRBV28	NA	12	TGTGCCACCACACCGAACACCGGGGAGCTGTTTTTT	CATTPNTGELFF
TRBD1	TRBJ2-2	TRBV2	NA	16	TGTGCCAGCAGTGACCTCCGGGACAGCATGACCGGGGAGCTGTTTTTT	CASSDLRDSMTGELFF
NA	TRBJ1-2	TRBV7-2	NA	12	TGTGCCAGCAGCTTAGTGGGGTATGGCTACACCTTC	CASSLVGYGYTF
TRBD2	TRBJ2-3	TRBV5-1	NA	16	TGCGCCAGCAGCTTTTCTAGCGGGGGGTTAGTGGATACGCAGTATTTT	CASSFSSGGLVDTQYF
NA	TRBJ2-5	TRBV5-1	NA	14	TGCGCCAGCAGCTTGGTGGCAGCACAAGAGACCCAGTACTTC	CASSLVAAQETQYF
NA	TRBJ2-2	TRBV4-2	medium-sized	17	TGTGCCAGCAGCCAAGATTCGCCAGCCGCGAACACCGGGGAGCTGTTTTTT	CASSQDSPAANTGELFF
NA	TRBJ2-6	TRBV5-5	NA	16	TGTGCCAGCAGCCGTGGGGCGGGATCTGGGGCCAACGTCCTGACTTTC	CASSRGAGSGANVLTF
NA	TRBJ1-1	TRBV5-1	once	11	TGCGCCAGCAGCTTACAGGGAGAAGCTTTCTTT	CASSLQGEAFF
NA	TRBJ1-1	TRBV10-3	NA	13	TGTGCCATCTGTAGGGGGACGAACACTGAAGCTTTCTTT	CAICRGTNTEAFF
NA	TRBJ1-1	TRBV5-1	NA	15	TGCGCCAGCAGCTTGGAGGCAGGAGGGAACACTGAAGCTTTCTTT	CASSLEAGGNTEAFF
NA	TRBJ1-1	TRBV5-1	NA	16	TGCGCCAGCAGCTTGTTAGCGGGGGCGGGGGGAACTGAAGCTTTCTTT	CASSLLAGAGGTEAFF
NA	TRBJ1-5	TRBV6-6	NA	13	TGTGCCAGCAGCCAGCTAAGGAGTCAGCCCCAGCATTTT	CASSQLRSQPQHF
NA	TRBJ1-2	TRBV29-1	NA	13	TGCAGCGTTGAAGACGGAGACAGCTATGGCTACACCTTC	CSVEDGDSYGYTF
NA	TRBJ2-2	TRBV5-6	NA	13	TGTGCCAGCAGCTTGATCCCTGGAAAGGAGCTGTTTTTT	CASSLIPGKELFF
TRBD1	TRBJ1-3	TRBV6-1	NA	15	TGTGCCAGCAGTTTAACAGGGGATTCTGGAAACACCATATATTTT	CASSLTGDSGNTIYF
NA	TRBJ1-5	TRBV19	once	15	TGTGCCAGTAGTACCCCCGACAGGCTTTACCAGCCCCAGCATTTT	CASSTPDRLYQPQHF
NA	TRBJ2-7	TRBV27	NA	11	TGTGCCAGCAGTCAGGGATACGAGCAGTACTTC	CASSQGYEQYF
NA	TRBJ1-2	TRBV29-1	NA	11	TGCAGCGTTGACATGGTGTGGGGCTACACCTTC	CSVDMVWGYTF
NA	TRBJ2-5	TRBV27	NA	14	TGTGCCAGCAGTCCTCTGCGGGGTGGGGAGACCCAGTACTTC	CASSPLRGGETQYF
NA	TRBJ2-2	TRBV7-3	NA	14	TGTGCCAGCAGCCCAAACCCAAACACCGGGGAGCTGTTTTTT	CASSPNPNTGELFF
NA	TRBJ2-5	TRBV4-2	NA	17	TGTGCCAGCAGCCAAGGGCGAACACCAAGGGGCCAAGAGACCCAGTACTTC	CASSQGRTPRGQETQYF
TRBD1	TRBJ2-2	TRBV30	NA	14	TGTGCCTGGGGACAGGGGGCGGCCACCGGGGAGCTGTTTTTT	CAWGQGAATGELFF
NA	TRBJ2-1	TRBV5-1	NA	17	TGCGCCAGCAGCCCTCCGCCCTCTCGGGGTTCCTACAATGAGCAGTTCTTC	CASSPPPSRGSYNEQFF
NA	TRBJ2-1	TRBV13	NA	11	TGTGCCAGCAGCTCTCGGGATGAGCAGTTCTTC	CASSSRDEQFF
NA	TRBJ1-5	TRBV9	NA	14	TGTGCCAGCAGCGTGGGTCCCATCGATCAGCCCCAGCATTTT	CASSVGPIDQPQHF
TRBD1	TRBJ2-1	TRBV6-1	NA	15	TGTGCCAGCAGTCCGGACAGGGGGCTAGGACATGAGCAGTTCTTC	CASSPDRGLGHEQFF
NA	TRBJ2-2	TRBV7-3	NA	17	TGTGCCAGCAGCTTAAGCGGACGGACGACGAACACCGGGGAGCTGTTTTTT	CASSLSGRTTNTGELFF
NA	TRBJ1-2	TRBV10-3	NA	13	TGTGCCATCAGTGCTCAGGGAAACTATGGCTACACCTTC	CAISAQGNYGYTF
NA	TRBJ1-5	TRBV27	NA	16	TGTGCCAGCTCTGGGCCGCCAGGGAACAGCAATCAGCCCCAGCATTTT	CASSGPPGNSNQPQHF
NA	TRBJ2-1	TRBV7-8	NA	18	TGTGCCAGCAGCTTAGCCCTCCGGTCCGGGGGGCAAGGGAATGAGCAGTTCTTC	CASSLALRSGGQGNEQFF
TRBD1	TRBJ1-3	TRBV2	NA	14	TGTGCCAGCGTCTTAACAGGGGCTGGAAACACCATATATTTT	CASVLTGAGNTIYF
TRBD1	TRBJ1-2	TRBV27	NA	15	TGTGCCAGCAGTCTTTTACAGGGGGCCGGTTATGGCTACACCTTC	CASSLLQGAGYGYTF
NA	TRBJ2-5	TRBV5-1	NA	13	TGCGCCAGCAGCTTGGACAACGGGGAGACCCAGTACTTC	CASSLDNGETQYF
NA	TRBJ1-1	TRBV9	NA	14	TGTGCCAGCAGCGACGGGGGAGGAGACACTGAAGCTTTCTTT	CASSDGGGDTEAFF
NA	TRBJ1-2	TRBV5-5	NA	14	TGTGCCAGCAGCAACTTGTTAAGAGACAGGGGCTACACCTTC	CASSNLLRDRGYTF
NA	TRBJ2-1	TRBV6-6	NA	15	TGTGCCAGCAGTTACCCAGGGGTTTCCTACAATGAGCAGTTCTTC	CASSYPGVSYNEQFF
NA	TRBJ1-2	TRBV6-1	once	12	TGTGCCAGCACCCAGGAGAACTATGGCTACACCTTC	CASTQENYGYTF
NA	TRBJ2-6	TRBV7-8	NA	17	TGTGCCAGCAGCTTAGTTTCTCATAACTCTGGGGCCAACGTCCTGACTTTC	CASSLVSHNSGANVLTF